Each of the 22 T cell receptor beta chains below was sequenced from the same sample in a study of blood T cell repertoires in COVID-19. The method was immunoSEQ multiplex PCR; TCRdb's version includes in-frame clones alone and lacks a portion of them. Counted here are 130,000 to 150,000 clones, 80% to 90% occurring once; the ten biggest clones make up 8.5% to 9.5%. Source material: peripheral blood. Every receptor here comes from a woman aged 50 to 60 with active or convalescent COVID-19.

CDR3 coding DNA: TGTGCCAGCAGTTCCTTTTTAGGGAGCACCTACGAGCAGTACTTC. Its translation is CASSSFLGSTYEQYF. This chain connects TRBV6-2 or TRBV6-3 to TRBJ2-7; D possibly corresponds to TRBD2 (5 bases). V lost 4 bases and J lost 2, with 15 bases in between. CDR3 length equals 15 residues. CDR1 MNHEY and CDR2 SVGEGT come from the germline V gene.

The V gene is TRBV2, the J gene TRBJ2-1; D is ambiguous. V was pared by 6 bases and J by 9 bases, with 18 bases between. This CDR3 region has 14 residues. Germline CDR1 and CDR2: SNHLY and FYNNEI. CDR3 bases: TGTGCCAGCAGGTCCCCCGGCGGAGCGTCTGAGCAGTTCTTC. This sequence encodes CASRSPGGASEQFF.

V usage is TRBV5-1 and J usage is TRBJ2-1; no reliable D call. The CDR3 contains 15 residues. Germline-derived CDR1 and CDR2 are SGHRS and YFSETQ. V lost 0 bases and J lost 4, with 11 bases in between. The CDR3 DNA sequence: TGCGCCAGCAGCTTGGTGTCTAATTTATACAATGAGCAGTTCTTC. This encodes CASSLVSNLYNEQFF.

The V and J genes are TRBV24-1 and TRBJ2-4; TRBD1 agrees at 7 bases. Germline assignment: CDR1 KGHDR and CDR2 SFDVKD. V was pared by 9 bases and J by 3 bases, with 7 bases of the junction left unmatched. There are 14 residues in the CDR3. This CDR3 is CATPTTGDKNIQYF. DNA for the CDR3: TGTGCCACCCCTACTACAGGGGACAAAAACATTCAGTACTTC.

This clone was seen more than once but under ten times. The CDR3 sequence is CASSQIGQDLKMSQHF. As DNA, the CDR3 is TGTGCCAGCAGCCAAATAGGACAGGACCTCAAAATGAGCCAGCATTTT. V is TRBV4-2 and J is TRBJ1-5; 7 bases match TRBD1. CDR1 is LGHNA, CDR2 YNFKEQ, per germline. The CDR3 covers 16 residues. After removal of 2 bases from V and 12 bases from J, the junction contained 16 bases not matched to a gene.

V is TRBV7-2 and J is TRBJ2-7; possible D gene TRBD1, 6 bases. The CDR3 runs to 15 residues. Deletions cut 6 bases from V and 1 base from J, with 16 bases between. Germline assignment: CDR1 SGHTA and CDR2 FQGNSA. CDR3 in amino acids: CASSLTGTGSYEQYF. Written as DNA, the CDR3 is TGTGCCAGCAGTTTAACAGGGACCGGGTCCTACGAGCAGTACTTC.

J is TRBJ2-7 and V is TRBV28; 11 nucleotides align to TRBD2. Germline CDR1 and CDR2: MDHEN and SYDVKM. With 5 bases clipped from V and 2 bases from J, the junction kept 5 bases outside the gene matches. This CDR3 region has 15 residues. CDR3: CASSLGTSGAYEQYF. The CDR3 coding sequence is TGTGCCAGCAGTCTTGGGACTAGCGGAGCCTACGAGCAGTACTTC.

The chain carries TRBV30 and TRBJ1-5; no definite D call. With 3 bases removed from V and 12 bases from J, the gap between germline ends came to 12 bases. Germline V CDR1 and CDR2: GTSNPN, SVGIG (reference sequence). CDR3 length: 11 amino acids. CDR3 DNA sequence: TGTGCCTGGAGCGTCCGAGGGAACCAGCATTTT. It specifies CAWSVRGNQHF.

The chain employs TRBV7-2 and TRBJ2-1, with D possibly TRBD2 on 7 matching bases. The CDR3 spans 17 residues. The V gene's germline CDR1 is SGHTA and CDR2 FQGNSA. Trimming pared 2 bases from V and 4 bases from J, leaving 18 bases between. The CDR3 loop is CASSLNAGGAGYNEQFF. The CDR3 nucleotides read TGTGCCAGCAGCTTAAATGCTGGGGGGGCGGGTTACAATGAGCAGTTCTTC.

This clone was seen only once. This chain uses TRBV11-2 with TRBJ2-1; 11 bases match TRBD2. The germline CDR1 and CDR2 sequences are SGHAT and FQNNGV. Germline trimming cut 2 bases from V and 8 bases from J; bases unmatched to any gene: 5. The CDR3 is 15 residues long. CDR3 in DNA: TGTGCCAGCAGCTTACTAGCGGGAGGTTTGGATGAGCAGTTCTTC. As protein: CASSLLAGGLDEQFF.

This clone was recorded only once. The sample holds other DNA sequences that translate to the same CDR3. This chain uses TRBV6-4 with TRBJ1-1; D is unresolved. CDR3 length equals 14 residues. Looked up from germline, CDR1 is MRHNA and CDR2 is SNTAGT. Trimming left V 4 bases short and J 1 base short, with 10 bases between. The CDR3 region is CASSASPGNTEAFF. As DNA, the CDR3 is TGTGCCAGCAGTGCCTCCCCGGGGAACACTGAAGCTTTCTTT.

This clone was observed a single time. The genes are TRBV11-3 and TRBJ2-1; tentative D call: TRBD1 (5 bases). Germline lookup yields CDR1 SGHNT and CDR2 YENEEA. The CDR3 loop spans 14 amino acids. Trimming left V 4 bases short and J 5 bases short, with 12 bases between. The CDR3 sequence is CASSSRGYNNEQFF. The CDR3 region has the DNA TGTGCCAGCAGCTCTAGGGGCTATAACAATGAGCAGTTCTTC.

The gene calls are TRBV24-1 and TRBJ1-1, with 7 positions matching TRBD1. J gave up 1 base and V 0 bases, and 1 base lay outside the gene matches. The CDR3 sequence is 15 residues long. Germline-derived CDR1 and CDR2 are KGHDR and SFDVKD. Written as DNA, the CDR3 is TGTGCCACCAGTGATTTGACAGGGGAGAACACTGAAGCTTTCTTT. Translated, it gives CATSDLTGENTEAFF.

The chain joins TRBV6-2 or TRBV6-3 to TRBJ1-2; D remains unclear. Germline V gene lookup returns CDR1 MNHEY and CDR2 SVGEGT. Between the trimmed V and J ends, which lost 0 bases and 7 bases, there was a span of 21 bases. The CDR3 has 17 residues. CDR3 DNA: TGTGCCAGCAGTTACTCGGGGAACCGGGGTATAAAACGTGGCTACACCTTC. It codes for CASSYSGNRGIKRGYTF.

J is TRBJ2-3 and V is TRBV10-2; 13 nucleotides line up with TRBD2. Germline-derived CDR1 and CDR2 are WSHSY and SAAADI. Trimming removed 4 bases from V and 2 bases from J; junction bases left unmatched: 12. The CDR3 consists of 19 residues. The CDR3 DNA reads TGCGCCAGCAGTGGAGCACGACTAGCGGGGGGTGGGTCCACAGATACGCAGTATTTT. Amino acid sequence: CASSGARLAGGGSTDTQYF.

The chain carries TRBV4-3 and TRBJ2-1; D gene ambiguous. V was trimmed by 3 bases and J by 2 bases, leaving 8 bases between them. CDR1 LGHNA and CDR2 YSLEER come from the germline V gene. The CDR3 is 14 amino acids. CDR3 protein: CASSQAVAYNEQFF. CDR3 DNA sequence: TGCGCCAGCAGCCAGGCGGTTGCCTACAATGAGCAGTTCTTC.

This chain uses TRBV6-6 with TRBJ1-5; D gene unclear. The germline CDR1 and CDR2 sequences are MNHNY and SVGAGI (reference sequence). V was trimmed by 2 bases and J by 0 bases, leaving 11 bases between them. There are 16 residues in the CDR3. The CDR3 protein is CASSYTQERSNQPQHF. The CDR3 nucleotides read TGTGCCAGCAGTTACACGCAGGAACGTAGCAATCAGCCCCAGCATTTT.

The CDR3 nucleotides are TGTGCCAGCAGCTTAGACAGGGGAGGCTACGAGCAGTACTTC. Translation: CASSLDRGGYEQYF. The chain uses TRBV7-8 and TRBJ2-7, with D perhaps matching TRBD1 (7 bases). V was shortened by 1 base and J by 3 bases, with 10 bases between the two germline ends. The germline CDR1 and CDR2 sequences are SGHVS and FQNEAQ. The CDR3 runs 14 residues.

The chain carries TRBV5-1 and TRBJ2-7; 8 bases line up with TRBD2. This CDR3 has 14 amino acids. After removal of 0 bases from V and 4 bases from J, the junction contained 3 bases not matched to a gene. Germline V CDR1 and CDR2: SGHRS, YFSETQ. CDR3 nucleotide sequence: TGCGCCAGCAGCTTGGCCGGGACTAGTTACGAGCAGTACTTC. Translated: CASSLAGTSYEQYF.

The rearrangement links TRBV30 to TRBJ2-1; unclear D gene. Looked up from germline, CDR1 is GTSNPN and CDR2 is SVGIG (reference sequence). The CDR3 runs to 9 residues. V shed 7 bases and J shed 9 bases, with 7 bases lying between them. In nucleotides, the CDR3 is TGTGCCTTGGGCGGTGAGCAGTTCTTC. Encoded protein: CALGGEQFF.

This chain uses TRBV7-6 with TRBJ2-7, with 7 bases aligning to TRBD1. This CDR3 is built from 14 residues. V lost 5 bases, J lost 4 bases, and 8 bases stayed unmatched. In germline, CDR1 is SGHVS, CDR2 FNYEAQ. Here the CDR3 DNA reads TGTGCCAGCAGCACAAGAGGGACAGCTTACGAGCAGTACTTC. This translates into CASSTRGTAYEQYF.

This CDR3 is CASSHQLGESSYEQYF. CDR3 DNA sequence: TGCGCCAGCAGCCACCAACTAGGAGAGAGCTCCTACGAGCAGTACTTC. The chain carries TRBV4-3 and TRBJ2-7; a weak D match, TRBD2 (5 bases). Germline loops: CDR1 LGHNA, CDR2 YSLEER. Deletions cut 3 bases from V and 0 bases from J, with 15 bases between. The CDR3 covers 16 residues.